This TCR beta chain was found in a study of cytotoxic CD8 clonotypes in ibrutinib-treated CLL. Study as a whole: Approximately 25 partial and 2 complete responses; at median roughly 67 months, approximately 14 remitted, approximately 12 progressed. Study-wide points: Baseline clonality, higher than in age-matched healthy donors, tracked circulating CD8+ T-cell counts.

A 1 in 200,000 to 1 in 1 million T cell depth was the sequencing target. Profiled with immunoSEQ multiplex PCR; TCRdb holds only in-frame clones, not every one. The table lists 53,000 or so clones, 50% to 70% of them singletons, with roughly 25% in the top ten. Unmatched junction bases numbered 2, after V lost 6 bases and J lost 0 bases. Looked up from germline, CDR1 is SQVTM and CDR2 is ANQGSEA. CDR3 length: 13 amino acids. With regard to this clone: Its antigen is unidentified.

This material consisted of PBMCs, taken at disease progression, from a patient treated with ibrutinib. This chain joins TRBV29-1 and TRBJ1-2, with 9 bases that match TRBD1. The TCR sequence derives from a human donor with chronic lymphocytic leukemia. The DNA of the CDR3 is TGCAGCGTCTACAGGGGGCCTAACTATGGCTACACCTTC. Residues: CSVYRGPNYGYTF.